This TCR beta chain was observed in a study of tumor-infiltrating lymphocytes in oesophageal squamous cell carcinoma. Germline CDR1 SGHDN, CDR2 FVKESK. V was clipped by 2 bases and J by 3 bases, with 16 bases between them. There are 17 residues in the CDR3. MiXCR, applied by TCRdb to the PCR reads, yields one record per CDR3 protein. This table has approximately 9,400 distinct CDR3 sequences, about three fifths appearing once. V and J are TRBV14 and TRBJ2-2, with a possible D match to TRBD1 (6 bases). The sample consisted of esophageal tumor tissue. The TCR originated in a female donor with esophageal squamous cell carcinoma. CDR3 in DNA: TGTGCCAGCAGCCAAAAAGTGTCAGGGACATACACCGGGGAGCTGTTTTTT. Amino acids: CASSQKVSGTYTGELFF.